One and the same sample provided the 23 T cell receptor beta chains below, sequenced in a study of T and B cells in COVID-19 patients. Blood genomic DNA input for TRB amplification was roughly 230-550 ng. BIOMED2 TRB-A/B primer pools were used in multiplex TRB PCR. One entry per CDR3 protein, called by TCRdb with MiXCR from the multiplex PCR reads. The table lists some 10,000 distinct CDR3 sequences, nearly 30% of them singletons. The sample taken for sequencing was blood. These receptor sequences come from a human donor who had recovered from COVID-19.

This clonotype is judged medium-sized. The chain has TRBV30 and TRBJ2-2; 10 bases are a match to TRBD2. Unmatched junction bases numbered 8, after V lost 2 bases and J lost 2 bases. CDR3 length: 17 amino acids. The germline V gene has CDR1 GTSNPN and CDR2 SVGIG (reference sequence). CDR3 DNA: TGTGCCTGGAGTAACTCCAGGACTAGCGGTAACACCGGGGAGCTGTTTTTT. Translating gives CAWSNSRTSGNTGELFF.

This chain links TRBV6-2 or TRBV6-3 with TRBJ2-2; 12 nucleotides align to TRBD2. This CDR3 is built from 16 residues. The germline V gene encodes CDR1 MNHEY and CDR2 SVGEGT. V gave up 5 bases and J gave up 4 bases; unmatched junction bases: 5. CDR3 loop: CASSLGGLAGTGELFF. The CDR3 DNA follows: TGTGCCAGCAGTCTCGGGGGACTAGCGGGCACCGGGGAGCTGTTTTTT.

The V gene is TRBV11-1, the J gene TRBJ2-1; D remains ambiguous. The CDR3 contains 18 residues. Germline V gene lookup returns CDR1 SGHAT and CDR2 FQDESV (reference sequence). Deletions cut 1 base from V and 0 bases from J, with 16 bases between. The CDR3 sequence: CASSLVESFVGSYNEQFF. As DNA, the CDR3 is TGTGCCAGCAGCTTAGTTGAGTCTTTCGTCGGCTCCTACAATGAGCAGTTCTTC.

This clonotype appeared a few times. V is TRBV6-1 and J is TRBJ1-1, with TRBD1 as a possible D gene (5 bases). This CDR3 is 12 amino acids long. V gave up 7 bases and J gave up 7 bases, with 13 bases separating them. Germline loops: CDR1 MNHNS, CDR2 SASEGT. The CDR3 region is CASKILGGEAFF. CDR3 nucleotides: TGTGCCAGCAAGATCCTCGGGGGTGAAGCTTTCTTT.

The rearrangement joins TRBV28 to TRBJ2-3; 9 bases fit TRBD2. Germline lookup yields CDR1 MDHEN and CDR2 SYDVKM. The CDR3 length is 15 residues. With V trimmed by 4 bases and J by 6 bases, 8 bases remained unmatched. DNA for the CDR3: TGTGCCAGCAGTTCAATCACTAGCGGGCGGGATACGCAGTATTTT. Amino acid sequence: CASSSITSGRDTQYF.

This clonotype occurred many times. This chain links TRBV15 with TRBJ1-3; D is ambiguous. The CDR3 runs 15 residues. Germline V gene sequence: CDR1 LNHNV, CDR2 YYDKDF (reference sequence). V was shortened by 0 bases and J by 0 bases, with 6 bases between the two germline ends. CDR3 residues: CATSRDFASGNTIYF. CDR3 in DNA: TGTGCCACCAGCAGAGATTTCGCCTCTGGAAACACCATATATTTT.

This clonotype occurred a few times. The chain uses TRBV11-3 and TRBJ2-1; no reliable D call. Germline lookup yields CDR1 SGHNT and CDR2 YENEEA. V lost 4 bases, J lost 4 bases, and 14 bases lay in between. CDR3 length: 15 amino acids. CDR3 in amino acids: CASSSILRVYNEQFF. CDR3 in DNA: TGTGCCAGCAGCTCGATCTTAAGGGTTTACAATGAGCAGTTCTTC.

The table lists this clonotype with a few counts. This chain links TRBV12-3 or TRBV12-4 with TRBJ2-3; D is uncertain. The CDR3 consists of 15 residues. V lost 7 bases, J lost 0 bases, and 14 bases lay in between. CDR3 region: CASTRRAHSTDTQYF. In DNA form, the CDR3 reads TGTGCCAGCACCCGACGGGCGCATAGCACAGATACGCAGTATTTT.

The chain is built from TRBV6-5 and TRBJ2-1; D gene ambiguous. CDR1 is MNHEY, CDR2 SVGAGI, per germline. V was cut by 7 bases and J by 7 bases, with 14 bases left in between. This CDR3 has 13 amino acids. The CDR3 DNA follows: TGTGCCAGCATTGGAATACGCAAAAATGAGCAGTTCTTC. Translation gives CASIGIRKNEQFF.

A remark on this clonotype: A much more abundant neighbour one base away suggests this may be a read error. The gene calls are TRBV29-1 and TRBJ1-1; the match to TRBD1 covers 8 bases. The CDR3 has 14 residues. Germline V lookup: CDR1 SQVTM, CDR2 ANQGSEA. The CDR3 sequence: CSVVGGTGNTQAFF. CDR3 nucleotide sequence: TGCAGCGTTGTGGGTGGGACAGGTAACACTCAAGCTTTCTTT.

The genes are TRBV10-3 and TRBJ1-1; 8 nucleotides agree with TRBD1. The CDR3 spans 16 residues. V was pared by 0 bases and J by 0 bases, with 3 bases of the junction left unmatched. Germline values: CDR1 ENHRY, CDR2 SYGVKD. In DNA form, the CDR3 reads TGTGCCATCAGTGAGTCGACAGGGGCTATGAACACTGAAGCTTTCTTT. It is translated as CAISESTGAMNTEAFF.

V is TRBV4-3 and J is TRBJ2-7, with a weak D call TRBD1 (5 bases). Germline CDR1 reads LGHNA; CDR2 reads YSLEER. Trimming stripped 1 base from V and 8 bases from J, with 6 bases between. This CDR3 comprises 11 residues. CDR3 sequence reads: CASSQGTKQYV. CDR3 DNA: TGCGCCAGCAGCCAAGGGACAAAGCAGTACGTC.

The chain has TRBV20-1 and TRBJ2-5; the D call may be TRBD1 or TRBD2 (5 bases each). The CDR3 runs 13 residues. V was trimmed by 6 bases and J by 6 bases, leaving 17 bases between them. Germline CDR1 DFQATT, CDR2 SNEGSKA (reference sequence). CDR3 nucleotides: TGCAGTGCCAGGGACCCAGGAACGAAGACCCAGTACTTC. Residues: CSARDPGTKTQYF.

The chain recombines TRBV30 with TRBJ2-2; D gene ambiguous. Between the trimmed V and J ends, which lost 0 bases and 7 bases, there was a span of 3 bases. The germline gives CDR1 GTSNPN, CDR2 SVGIG (reference sequence). This CDR3 contains 11 residues. The CDR3 nucleotides read TGTGCCTGGAGTGTAGGCGGGGAGCTGTTTTTT. This gives the protein CAWSVGGELFF.

By frequency in the sample, this clonotype is medium-sized. The V call is TRBV29-1, the J call TRBJ2-2, with 9 bases identical to TRBD1. The CDR3 contains 14 residues. V lost 6 bases and J lost 3; bases outside the gene matches: 5. CDR1 and CDR2 (germline): SQVTM, ANQGSEA. This chain's CDR3 is CSVWDRVYTGELFF. CDR3 sequence (DNA): TGCAGCGTCTGGGACAGGGTATACACCGGGGAGCTGTTTTTT.

By share, this clonotype counts as medium-sized. V and J are TRBV6-5 and TRBJ2-2; tentatively, D is TRBD2 (5 bases). Germline V lookup: CDR1 MNHEY, CDR2 SVGAGI. V lost 6 bases to trimming and J lost 4 bases, with 9 bases between them. This CDR3 has 13 amino acids. CDR3 DNA sequence: TGTGCCAGCAGCCAGGCGGGCACCGGGGAGCTGTTTTTT. This translates into CASSQAGTGELFF.

This chain connects TRBV27 to TRBJ1-1; D uncertain. The CDR3 extends over 13 amino acids. Trimming removed 3 bases at V and 6 bases at J, with 11 bases between. Germline CDR1 MNHEY, CDR2 SMNVEV (reference sequence). The CDR3 DNA sequence: TGTGCCAGCAGTTTTTTGGGGAGGGCTGAAGCTTTCTTT. Protein: CASSFLGRAEAFF.

This chain uses TRBV6-5 with TRBJ1-2; weak D call: TRBD1 (5 bases). Between the trimmed V and J ends, which lost 6 bases and 1 base, there was a span of 15 bases. Germline V lookup: CDR1 MNHEY, CDR2 SVGAGI. The CDR3 spans 15 residues. The CDR3 bases are TGTGCCAGCAGCTCCGGGACTCGACTTAACTATGGCTACACCTTC. This gives the protein CASSSGTRLNYGYTF.

This clonotype was picked up many times. CDR3 in amino acids: CASRRGPNSPLHF. For the CDR3, the DNA is TGTGCCAGCAGGCGGGGACCAAATTCACCCCTCCACTTT. The chain carries TRBV6-5 and TRBJ1-6, with D perhaps matching TRBD1 (5 bases). The CDR3 is 13 amino acids. Trimming cost V 6 bases and J 7 bases, with 10 bases left between them. Germline V gene lookup returns CDR1 MNHEY and CDR2 SVGAGI.

V and J are TRBV30 and TRBJ1-6, with 7 bases lining up with TRBD1. The trim removed 4 bases at V and 9 bases at J, leaving 6 bases unmatched. The CDR3 has 13 amino acids. The germline gives CDR1 GTSNPN, CDR2 SVGIG (reference sequence). The CDR3 spells CAWNSPGGSPLHF. Here the CDR3 DNA reads TGTGCCTGGAACTCCCCAGGGGGTTCACCCCTCCACTTT.

By sample fraction, this clonotype is medium-sized. This chain links TRBV29-1 with TRBJ2-7; D is possibly TRBD1 (5 bases). CDR1 and CDR2 from the germline V gene are SQVTM and ANQGSEA. The CDR3 runs 11 residues. V shed 5 bases and J shed 6 bases, with 11 bases lying between them. CDR3 in amino acids: CSVSRGFEQYV. For the CDR3, the DNA is TGCAGCGTTTCTAGGGGTTTCGAGCAGTACGTC.

This chain links TRBV5-5 with TRBJ1-6, with D uncertain. V lost 4 bases and J 0 bases, leaving 14 bases between the germline ends. The CDR3 has 17 amino acids. CDR1 and CDR2 from the germline V gene are SGHKS and YYEKEE (reference sequence). Written as DNA, the CDR3 is TGTGCCAGCAGCATGCGGACGGTTCCCTCCTATAATTCACCCCTCCACTTT. Translation gives CASSMRTVPSYNSPLHF.

The chain links TRBV30 to TRBJ1-1; 9 nucleotides line up with TRBD1. This CDR3 has 12 residues. CDR1 and CDR2 from the germline V gene are GTSNPN and SVGIG (reference sequence). V was pared by 4 bases and J by 10 bases, with 7 bases of the junction left unmatched. In nucleotides, the CDR3 is TGTGCCTGGACCCTCGACAGGGGGGGAGCTTTCTTT. This sequence encodes CAWTLDRGGAFF.